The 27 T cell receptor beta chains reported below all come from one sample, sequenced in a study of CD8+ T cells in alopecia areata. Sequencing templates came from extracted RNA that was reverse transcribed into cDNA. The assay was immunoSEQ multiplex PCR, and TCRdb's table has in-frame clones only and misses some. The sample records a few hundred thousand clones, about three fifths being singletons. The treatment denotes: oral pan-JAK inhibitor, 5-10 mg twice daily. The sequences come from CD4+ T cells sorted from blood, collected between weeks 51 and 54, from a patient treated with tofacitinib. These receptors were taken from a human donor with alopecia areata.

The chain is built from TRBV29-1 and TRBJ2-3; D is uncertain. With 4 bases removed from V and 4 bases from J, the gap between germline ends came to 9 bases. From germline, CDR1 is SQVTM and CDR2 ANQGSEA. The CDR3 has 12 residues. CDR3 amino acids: CSVGPGSDTQYF. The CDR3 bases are TGCAGCGTTGGTCCCGGTTCAGATACGCAGTATTTT.

Here the CDR3 reads CASTVIRKNTEAFF. CDR3 sequence (DNA): TGTGCCAGCACCGTAATTCGAAAAAACACTGAAGCTTTCTTT. The chain recombines TRBV2 with TRBJ1-1; D unclear. V lost 7 bases and J lost 2, with 14 bases in between. CDR3 size: 14 residues. The germline gives CDR1 SNHLY, CDR2 FYNNEI.

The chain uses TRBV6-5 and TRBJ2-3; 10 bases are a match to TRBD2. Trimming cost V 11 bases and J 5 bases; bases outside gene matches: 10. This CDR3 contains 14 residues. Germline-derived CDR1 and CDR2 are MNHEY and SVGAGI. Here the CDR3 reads CAATSSGGKDTQYF. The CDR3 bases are TGTGCCGCAACGAGTAGCGGGGGGAAAGATACGCAGTATTTT.

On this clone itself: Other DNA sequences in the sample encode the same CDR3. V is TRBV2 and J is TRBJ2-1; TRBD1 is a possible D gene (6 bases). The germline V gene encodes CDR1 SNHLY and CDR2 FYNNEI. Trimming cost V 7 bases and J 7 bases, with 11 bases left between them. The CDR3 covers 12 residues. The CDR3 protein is CASTRGGNEQFF. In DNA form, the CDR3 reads TGTGCCAGCACCCGAGGGGGAAATGAGCAGTTCTTC.

The CDR3 region has the DNA TGTGCCTGGAGTGTAAGTACGCATGAGCAGTTCTTC. Residues: CAWSVSTHEQFF. The rearrangement links TRBV30 to TRBJ2-1; D is undetermined. The CDR3 is made up of 12 amino acids. CDR1 is GTSNPN, CDR2 SVGIG, per germline (reference sequence). V was trimmed by 0 bases and J by 8 bases, leaving 8 bases between them. The complete variable domain, with remaining parts taken from reference TRBV30 and TRBJ2-1, reads SQTIHQWPATLVQPVGSPLSLECTVEGTSNPNLYWYRQAAGRGLQLLFYSVGIGQISSEVPQNLSASRPQDRQFILSSKKLLLSDSGFYLCAWSVSTHEQFFGPGTRLTVL.

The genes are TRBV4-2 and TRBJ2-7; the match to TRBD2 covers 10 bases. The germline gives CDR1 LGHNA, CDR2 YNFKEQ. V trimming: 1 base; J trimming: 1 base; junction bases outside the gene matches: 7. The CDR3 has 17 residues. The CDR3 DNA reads TGTGCCAGCAGCCAAGGTCCAGCGGGGGGGCCTTCCTACGAGCAGTACTTC. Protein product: CASSQGPAGGPSYEQYF.

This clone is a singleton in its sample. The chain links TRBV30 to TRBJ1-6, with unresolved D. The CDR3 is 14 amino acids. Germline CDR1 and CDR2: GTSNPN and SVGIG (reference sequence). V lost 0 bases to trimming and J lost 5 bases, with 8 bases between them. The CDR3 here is CAWSVTQNNSPLHF. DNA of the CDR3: TGTGCCTGGAGTGTAACCCAGAATAATTCACCCCTCCACTTT.

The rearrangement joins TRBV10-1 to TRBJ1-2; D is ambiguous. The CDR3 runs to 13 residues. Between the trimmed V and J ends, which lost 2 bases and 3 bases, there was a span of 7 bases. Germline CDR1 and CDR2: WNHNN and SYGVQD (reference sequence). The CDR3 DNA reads TGCGCCAGCAGTGAGCGGCAAGACTATGGCTACACCTTC. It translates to CASSERQDYGYTF.

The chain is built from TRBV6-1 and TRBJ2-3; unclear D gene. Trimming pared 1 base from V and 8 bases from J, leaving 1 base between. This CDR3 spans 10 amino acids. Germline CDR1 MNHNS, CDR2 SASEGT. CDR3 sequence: CASSEVTQYF. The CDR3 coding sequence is TGTGCCAGCAGTGAAGTTACGCAGTATTTT.

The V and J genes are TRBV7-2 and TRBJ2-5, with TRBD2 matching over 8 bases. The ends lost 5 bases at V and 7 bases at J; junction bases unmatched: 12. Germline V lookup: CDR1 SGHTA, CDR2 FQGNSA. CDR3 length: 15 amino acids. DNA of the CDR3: TGTGCCAGCAGCAGGCCAGCGGGGGCCATGGGGACCCAGTACTTC. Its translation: CASSRPAGAMGTQYF.

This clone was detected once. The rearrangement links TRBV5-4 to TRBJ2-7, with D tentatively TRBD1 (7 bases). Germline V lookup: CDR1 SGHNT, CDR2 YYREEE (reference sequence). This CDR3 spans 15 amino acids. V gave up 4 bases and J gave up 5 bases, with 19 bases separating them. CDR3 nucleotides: TGTGCCAGCAGCGGAGGGGGACAGCCCTTCAACGAGCAGTACTTC. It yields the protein CASSGGGQPFNEQYF.

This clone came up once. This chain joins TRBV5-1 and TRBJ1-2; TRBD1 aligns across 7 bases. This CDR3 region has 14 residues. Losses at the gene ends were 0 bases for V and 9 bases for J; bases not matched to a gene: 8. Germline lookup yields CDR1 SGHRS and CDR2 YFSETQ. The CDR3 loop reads CASSLGGQPWSYTF. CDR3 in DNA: TGCGCCAGCAGCTTGGGGGGACAGCCCTGGAGCTACACCTTC.

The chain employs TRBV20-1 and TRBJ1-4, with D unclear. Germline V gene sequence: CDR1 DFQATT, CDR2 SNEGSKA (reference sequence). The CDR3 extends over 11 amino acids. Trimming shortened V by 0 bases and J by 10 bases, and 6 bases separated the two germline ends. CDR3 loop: CSARDKGKLFF. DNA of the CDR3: TGCAGTGCTAGAGATAAGGGAAAACTGTTTTTT.

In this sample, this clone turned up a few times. The CDR3 DNA follows: TGTGCCAGCAGTTTAACCCGGACAGACTATGGCTACACCTTC. Encoded protein: CASSLTRTDYGYTF. The gene calls are TRBV27 and TRBJ1-2, with a possible D match to TRBD1 (6 bases). The V end was cut by 2 bases, the J end by 3 bases, with 10 bases between. CDR1 is MNHEY, CDR2 SMNVEV, per germline (reference sequence). The length of the CDR3 is 14 residues.

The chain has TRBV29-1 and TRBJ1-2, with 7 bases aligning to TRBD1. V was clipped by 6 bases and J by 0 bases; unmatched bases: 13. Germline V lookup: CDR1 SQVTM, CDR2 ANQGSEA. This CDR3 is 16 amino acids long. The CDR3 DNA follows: TGCAGCGTGGGGCGGGACAGTAGACCTACTAACTATGGCTACACCTTC. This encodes CSVGRDSRPTNYGYTF.

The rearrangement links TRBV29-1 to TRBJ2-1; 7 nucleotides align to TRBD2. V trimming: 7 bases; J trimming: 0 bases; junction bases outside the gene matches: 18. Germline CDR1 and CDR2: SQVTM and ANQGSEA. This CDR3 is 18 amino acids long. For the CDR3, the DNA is TGCAGCGCACACCGCGGATGGGCTAGCGGAAGCTCCTACAATGAGCAGTTCTTC. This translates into CSAHRGWASGSSYNEQFF.

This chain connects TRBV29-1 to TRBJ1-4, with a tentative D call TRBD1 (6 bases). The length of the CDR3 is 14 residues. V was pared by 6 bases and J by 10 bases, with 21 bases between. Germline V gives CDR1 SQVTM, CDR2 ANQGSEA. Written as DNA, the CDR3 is TGCAGCGTCGCTAAATCGGGGGCGTCGGGAAAACTGTTTTTT. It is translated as CSVAKSGASGKLFF.

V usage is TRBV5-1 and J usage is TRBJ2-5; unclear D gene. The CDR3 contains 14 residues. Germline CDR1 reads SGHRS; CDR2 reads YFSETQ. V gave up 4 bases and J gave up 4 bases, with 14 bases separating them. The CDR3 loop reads CASSIESSSETQYF. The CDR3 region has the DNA TGCGCCAGCAGCATTGAGTCATCCTCAGAGACCCAGTACTTC.

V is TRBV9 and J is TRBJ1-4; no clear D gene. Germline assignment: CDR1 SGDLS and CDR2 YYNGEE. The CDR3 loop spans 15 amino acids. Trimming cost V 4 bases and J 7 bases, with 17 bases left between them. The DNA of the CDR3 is TGTGCCAGCAGCCCGGACGGGATAATCGGTGAAAAACTGTTTTTT. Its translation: CASSPDGIIGEKLFF.

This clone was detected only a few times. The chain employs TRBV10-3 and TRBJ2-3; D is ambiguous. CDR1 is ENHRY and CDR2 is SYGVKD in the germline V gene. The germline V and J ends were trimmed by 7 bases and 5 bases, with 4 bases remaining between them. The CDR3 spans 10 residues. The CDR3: CAIIEDTQYF. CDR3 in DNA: TGTGCCATCATTGAAGATACGCAGTATTTT.

The CDR3 reads CASSRDSGAYNEQFF. CDR3 DNA sequence: TGCGCCAGCAGCCGGGACAGCGGAGCCTACAATGAGCAGTTCTTC. The chain carries TRBV5-1 and TRBJ2-1; 7 positions agree with TRBD1. Germline CDR1 is SGHRS and CDR2 is YFSETQ. This CDR3 contains 15 residues. With V trimmed by 4 bases and J by 2 bases, 6 bases remained unmatched.

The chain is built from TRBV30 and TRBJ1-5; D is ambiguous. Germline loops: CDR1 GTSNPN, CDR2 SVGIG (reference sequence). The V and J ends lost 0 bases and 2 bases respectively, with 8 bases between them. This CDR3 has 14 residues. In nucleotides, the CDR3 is TGTGCCTGGAGTGTAGGGTGGGGCAATCAGCCCCAGCATTTT. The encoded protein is CAWSVGWGNQPQHF.

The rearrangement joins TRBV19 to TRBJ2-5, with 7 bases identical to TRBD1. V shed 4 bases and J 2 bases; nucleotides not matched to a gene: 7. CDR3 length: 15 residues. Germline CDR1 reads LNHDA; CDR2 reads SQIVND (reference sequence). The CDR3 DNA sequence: TGTGCCAGTAGTACAACAGGGGCGTGGCAAGAGACCCAGTACTTC. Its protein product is CASSTTGAWQETQYF.

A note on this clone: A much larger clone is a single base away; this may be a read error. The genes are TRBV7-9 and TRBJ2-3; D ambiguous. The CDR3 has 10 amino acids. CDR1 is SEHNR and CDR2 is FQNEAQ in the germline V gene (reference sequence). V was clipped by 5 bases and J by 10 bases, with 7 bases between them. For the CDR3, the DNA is TGTGCCAGCAGCCCGGGTGCGCAGTATTTT. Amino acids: CASSPGAQYF.

DNA for the CDR3: TGTGCCAGCAGCCCTCCGGGTCCTGAAGCTTTCTTT. Translating gives CASSPPGPEAFF. The V call is TRBV9, the J call TRBJ1-1; D uncertain. V was cut by 4 bases and J by 6 bases, with 10 bases left in between. Per the germline V gene, CDR1 is SGDLS and CDR2 is YYNGEE. The CDR3 length is 12 residues.

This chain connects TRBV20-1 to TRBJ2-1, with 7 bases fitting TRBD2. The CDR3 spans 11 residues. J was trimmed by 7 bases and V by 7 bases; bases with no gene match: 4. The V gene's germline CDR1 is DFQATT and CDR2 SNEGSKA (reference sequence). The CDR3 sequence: CSGGLSNEQFF. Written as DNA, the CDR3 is TGCAGTGGGGGACTATCGAATGAGCAGTTCTTC.

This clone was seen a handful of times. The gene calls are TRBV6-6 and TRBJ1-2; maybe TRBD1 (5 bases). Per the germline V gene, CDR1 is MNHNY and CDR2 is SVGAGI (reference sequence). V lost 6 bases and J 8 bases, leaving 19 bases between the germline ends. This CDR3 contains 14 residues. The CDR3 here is CASRIRDPDQGYTF. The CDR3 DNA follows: TGTGCCAGCAGGATCCGGGACCCCGATCAGGGCTACACCTTC.